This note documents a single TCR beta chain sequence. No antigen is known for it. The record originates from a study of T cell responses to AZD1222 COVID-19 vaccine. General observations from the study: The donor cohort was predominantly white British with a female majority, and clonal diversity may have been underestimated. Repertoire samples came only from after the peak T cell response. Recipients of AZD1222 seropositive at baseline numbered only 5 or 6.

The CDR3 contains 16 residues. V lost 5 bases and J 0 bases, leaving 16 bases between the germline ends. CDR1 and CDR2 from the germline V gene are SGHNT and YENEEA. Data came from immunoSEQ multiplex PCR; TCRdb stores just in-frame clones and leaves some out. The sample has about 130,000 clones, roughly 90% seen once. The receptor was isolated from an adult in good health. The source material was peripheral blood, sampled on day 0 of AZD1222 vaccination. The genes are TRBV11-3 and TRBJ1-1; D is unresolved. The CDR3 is CASSVRWAPMNTEAFF. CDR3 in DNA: TGTGCCAGCAGCGTTAGGTGGGCTCCTATGAACACTGAAGCTTTCTTT.